These 14 T cell receptor beta chains came from one sample sequenced in a study of blood T cell repertoires in COVID-19. Produced via immunoSEQ multiplex PCR; TCRdb's table is partial and in-frame only. The sample lists a few hundred thousand clones, approximately 90% occurring once. Sequenced: peripheral blood. The receptors originated from a man aged 55-75 years who had recovered from COVID-19.

The chain combines TRBV10-2 with TRBJ1-1, with D uncertain. Germline CDR1 WSHSY, CDR2 SAAADI. Trimming took off 2 bases at V and 4 bases at J, with 5 bases between the two ends. The CDR3 loop spans 12 amino acids. Here the CDR3 reads CASSEGSTEAFF. CDR3 nucleotide sequence: TGCGCCAGCAGTGAGGGGAGCACTGAAGCTTTCTTT.

This clone was found once. This sequence joins TRBV18 and TRBJ2-7, with 7 bases that match TRBD2. Germline CDR1 and CDR2: KGHSH and LQKENI. V dropped 3 bases and J dropped 7; count of bases not matched to a gene: 9. This CDR3 spans 14 amino acids. The CDR3 protein is CASSPGPAGREQYF. In DNA, the CDR3 is TGTGCCAGCTCACCCGGTCCAGCGGGGCGGGAGCAGTACTTC.

The J gene is TRBJ2-1, the V gene TRBV7-2; TRBD1 matches at 7 bases. The V gene end was trimmed by 5 bases and the J gene end by 1 base; junction bases not matched to a gene: 5. Germline loops: CDR1 SGHTA, CDR2 FQGNSA. CDR3 size: 15 residues. As DNA, the CDR3 is TGTGCCAGCAGCCCAAGACAGGGATCCTACAATGAGCAGTTCTTC. This encodes CASSPRQGSYNEQFF.

This chain links TRBV6-5 with TRBJ1-1; 10 nucleotides match TRBD1. The germline gives CDR1 MNHEY, CDR2 SVGAGI. The CDR3 length is 14 residues. After removal of 7 bases from V and 4 bases from J, the junction contained 6 bases not matched to a gene. CDR3 sequence reads: CASNGQGGFTEAFF. The CDR3 coding sequence is TGTGCCAGCAACGGACAGGGGGGTTTCACTGAAGCTTTCTTT.

The chain combines TRBV5-1 with TRBJ1-3, with D maybe TRBD1 (6 bases). CDR3 length: 17 residues. V was cut by 3 bases and J by 2 bases, with 18 bases left in between. Germline CDR1 and CDR2: SGHRS and YFSETQ. In DNA, the CDR3 is TGCGCCAGCAGCTCGTCAGGGGCTATTGGAACTGGAAACACCATATATTTT. Translating it yields CASSSSGAIGTGNTIYF.

The chain joins TRBV5-5 to TRBJ2-5, with 11 positions matching TRBD2. The CDR3 covers 18 residues. Germline trimming cut 0 bases from V and 1 base from J; bases unmatched to any gene: 8. The germline V gene has CDR1 SGHKS and CDR2 YYEKEE (reference sequence). The CDR3 protein is CASSLAPTSGGAQETQYF. CDR3 sequence (DNA): TGTGCCAGCAGCTTGGCCCCCACTAGCGGGGGCGCCCAAGAGACCCAGTACTTC.

The gene calls are TRBV20-1 and TRBJ1-2, with D unresolved. V dropped 2 bases and J dropped 7 bases, with 8 bases sitting between them. Germline assignment: CDR1 DFQATT and CDR2 SNEGSKA (reference sequence). This CDR3 is built from 11 residues. The CDR3 here is CSARQVAGYTF. The CDR3 DNA reads TGCAGTGCTAGACAGGTGGCTGGCTACACCTTC.

The rearrangement uses TRBV5-4 and TRBJ1-6; 7 positions agree with TRBD1. In germline, CDR1 is SGHNT, CDR2 YYREEE (reference sequence). CDR3 length equals 12 residues. J lost 6 bases, V lost 7 bases, and 1 base had no gene match. The chain's CDR3 is CASGQVNSPLHF. CDR3 nucleotide sequence: TGTGCCAGCGGACAGGTTAATTCACCCCTCCACTTT.

The chain uses TRBV29-1 and TRBJ2-2; a weak D match, TRBD2 (6 bases). The CDR3 loop spans 13 amino acids. V lost 3 bases and J lost 5, with 10 bases in between. Germline values: CDR1 SQVTM, CDR2 ANQGSEA. Here the CDR3 reads CSVDGGLTGELFF. The CDR3 bases are TGCAGCGTTGATGGAGGGTTGACCGGGGAGCTGTTTTTT.

The chain recombines TRBV12-5 with TRBJ1-5; TRBD1 agrees at 7 bases. Looked up from germline, CDR1 is LGHNT and CDR2 is FRNRAP. Unmatched junction bases numbered 2, after V lost 6 bases and J lost 3 bases. The CDR3 covers 13 residues. The CDR3, as DNA: TGTGCTAGTGGGACAGGGATCAATCAGCCCCAGCATTTT. This sequence encodes CASGTGINQPQHF. The variable domain in full, completed from reference TRBV12-5 and TRBJ1-5, reads DARVTQTPRHKVTEMGQEVTMRCQPILGHNTVFWYRQTMMQGLELLAYFRNRAPLDDSGMPKDRFSAEMPDATLATLKIQPSEPRDSAVYFCASGTGINQPQHFGDGTRLSIL.

The J gene is TRBJ2-3, the V gene TRBV11-2; 8 positions match TRBD2. The CDR3 length is 13 residues. J gave up 7 bases and V 10 bases, and 10 bases lay outside the gene matches. Germline CDR1 SGHAT, CDR2 FQNNGV. The CDR3 DNA sequence: TGTGCCACCCACCGGGGGGGCATAAATACGCAGTATTTT. Translating gives CATHRGGINTQYF.

This sequence joins TRBV5-1 and TRBJ1-1; TRBD1 agrees at 12 bases. The junction had 9 bases not matched to a gene; V was cut back by 4 bases and J by 5 bases. Germline-derived CDR1 and CDR2 are SGHRS and YFSETQ. This CDR3 spans 16 amino acids. Here the CDR3 DNA reads TGCGCCAGCAGCGGACCCGGGACAGGGGGCTTTACTGAAGCTTTCTTT. Its translation: CASSGPGTGGFTEAFF.

The chain is built from TRBV1 and TRBJ1-3; the DNA was not used to check the table's D call, TRBD1. TRBV1 is listed as a pseudogene. The CDR3 contains 17 residues. The chain's CDR3 is CTSYRRGPRLSGNTIYF. In DNA, the CDR3 is TGCACCAGCTACCGGAGGGGGCCTCGCCTCTCTGGAAACACCATATATTTT.

A note on this clone: Germline is not matched at one junction end, which may reflect a read error. The J gene is TRBJ1-1, the V gene TRBV12-3 or TRBV12-4, with TRBD1 matching 7 bases. This CDR3 is built from 11 residues. DNA for the CDR3: TGTGCCAGCAGTTACGGGACAGTAGCTAGCTTT. The encoded protein is CASSYGTVASF.